This entry is about one TCR beta chain. Since the CDR3 does not end with the conserved phenylalanine or tryptophan, this likely comes from a read error. The record originates from a study of prognosis after radiotherapy for stage I lung cancer. Study-wide background: Non-small cell lung cancer patients at stage I were enrolled between April 2018 and January 2019. About five patients had oligometastatic NSCLC after surgical resection of the primary tumor, and around 13 had newly diagnosed primary stage I lung tumors. Development of distant metastases after radiotherapy was seen in several patients at a median of about 7 months, with no significant progression in some 15.

The germline V gene encodes CDR1 SEHNR and CDR2 FQNEAQ (reference sequence). This CDR3 spans 14 amino acids. Peripheral blood, in approximately 5.7-milliliter volumes, was drawn at each of two time points. Two-round multiplex PCR amplified TCR beta CDR3 from genomic DNA. First-round PCR used primers specific to each TRBV and TRBJ gene. Using its own MiXCR run on the multiplex PCR reads, TCRdb lists one record per CDR3 protein. The sample carries roughly 38,000 distinct CDR3 sequences, around 22% recorded once. Here the sequenced sample was PBMCs, taken before or after stereotactic body radiation therapy (not recorded which). The chain uses TRBV7-9 and TRBJ1-6; 9 nucleotides align to TRBD1. This receptor was taken from a donor of 50 years or more with non-small cell lung cancer. CDR3 in DNA: TGTGCCTGCAGCTCGGGACAGGGCAGCTCACCCCTCCACTCT. This codes for CACSSGQGSSPLHS.